Below are 5 T cell receptor beta chains sequenced from a single sample in a study of preoperative IRX-2 immunotherapy in early breast cancer. Treatment described: preoperative locoregional IRX-2 cytokine immunotherapy. TCRdb keeps only in-frame clones here, not all; method: immunoSEQ multiplex PCR. The sample yields roughly 93,000 clones, roughly 90% seen once. Source: tumor tissue, taken after IRX-2 immunotherapy. These receptors all come from a human donor with breast cancer.

The V call is TRBV2, the J call TRBJ2-1, with D unresolved. Germline V CDR1 and CDR2: SNHLY, FYNNEI. This CDR3 has 13 amino acids. The V end lost 6 bases, the J end lost 8 bases, and 14 bases lay between the germline ends. The CDR3 nucleotides read TGTGCCAGCAGCCCTTGGTCGGGCGATGAGCAGTTCTTC. Protein: CASSPWSGDEQFF.

The rearrangement uses TRBV12-5 and TRBJ1-4, with unresolved D. V dropped 0 bases and J dropped 4 bases, with 9 bases sitting between them. The germline gives CDR1 LGHNT, CDR2 FRNRAP. CDR3 length: 15 amino acids. The CDR3 loop is CASGLVVGINEKLFF. CDR3 DNA: TGTGCTAGTGGTTTGGTGGTAGGGATTAATGAAAAACTGTTTTTT. The full variable domain, with the rest looked up from reference TRBV12-5 and TRBJ1-4, is DARVTQTPRHKVTEMGQEVTMRCQPILGHNTVFWYRQTMMQGLELLAYFRNRAPLDDSGMPKDRFSAEMPDATLATLKIQPSEPRDSAVYFCASGLVVGINEKLFFGSGTQLSVL.

This chain uses TRBV28 with TRBJ1-4, with D hard to call. Trimming cost V 5 bases and J 8 bases, with 15 bases left between them. CDR3 length equals 14 residues. Germline V gene sequence: CDR1 MDHEN, CDR2 SYDVKM. The CDR3 loop is CASSLSPPWEKLFF. CDR3 coding DNA: TGTGCCAGCAGTCTCTCCCCACCATGGGAAAAACTGTTTTTT.

The genes are TRBV5-1 and TRBJ2-3; the D call may be TRBD1 or TRBD2 (5 bases each). The CDR3 sequence is 15 residues long. The V and J ends lost 4 bases and 1 base respectively, with 13 bases between them. Germline assignment: CDR1 SGHRS and CDR2 YFSETQ. The DNA of the CDR3 is TGCGCCAGCAGCCTACGGGACGGGGGCACAGATACGCAGTATTTT. Residues: CASSLRDGGTDTQYF. Full variable domain (missing parts from reference TRBV5-1 and TRBJ2-3): KAGVTQTPRYLIKTRGQQVTLSCSPISGHRSVSWYQQTPGQGLQFLFEYFSETQRNKGNFPGRFSGRQFSNSRSEMNVSTLELGDSALYLCASSLRDGGTDTQYFGPGTRLTVL.

The chain combines TRBV18 with TRBJ1-2, with a possible D match to TRBD1 (5 bases). Trimming took 3 bases from V and 8 from J, leaving 10 bases between them. Germline V CDR1 and CDR2: KGHSH, LQKENI. This CDR3 region has 12 residues. In DNA, the CDR3 is TGTGCCAGCTCACCTAATGCAGGGGGCTACACCTTC. Protein: CASSPNAGGYTF.